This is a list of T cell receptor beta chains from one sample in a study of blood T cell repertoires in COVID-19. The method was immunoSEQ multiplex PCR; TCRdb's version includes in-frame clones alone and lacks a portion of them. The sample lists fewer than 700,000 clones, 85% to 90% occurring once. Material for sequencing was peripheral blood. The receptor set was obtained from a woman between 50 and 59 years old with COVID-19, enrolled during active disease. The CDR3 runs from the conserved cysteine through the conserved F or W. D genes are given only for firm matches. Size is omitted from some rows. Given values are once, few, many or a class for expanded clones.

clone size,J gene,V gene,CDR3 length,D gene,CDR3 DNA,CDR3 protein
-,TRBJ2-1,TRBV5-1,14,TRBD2,TGCGCCAGCAGCCAGCGGGGGGCCATAAATGAGCAGTTCTTC,CASSQRGAINEQFF
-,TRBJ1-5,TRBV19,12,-,TGTGCCAGTACCGGGGGCAATCAGCCCCAGCATTTT,CASTGGNQPQHF
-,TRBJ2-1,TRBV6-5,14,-,TGTGCCAGCAGCAGCGCCCTATACTACAATGAGCAGTTCTTC,CASSSALYYNEQFF
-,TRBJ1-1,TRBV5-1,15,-,TGCGCCAGCAGCTTGGCGACAGGTCTGAACACTGAAGCTTTCTTT,CASSLATGLNTEAFF
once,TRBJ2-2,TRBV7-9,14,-,TGTGCCAGCAGCAGAGGAGAGGGCGCCGGGGAGCTGTTTTTT,CASSRGEGAGELFF
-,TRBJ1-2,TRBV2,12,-,TGTGCCACCCTGACTTGGGGGGATGGCTACACCTTC,CATLTWGDGYTF
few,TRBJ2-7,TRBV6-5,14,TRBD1,TGTGCCAGCAGTAGCCGGGACAGGGGTTACGAGCAGTACTTC,CASSSRDRGYEQYF
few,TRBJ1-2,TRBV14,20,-,TGTGCCAGCAGCCAAGTGATGGCGCGGGGGCGTATTAGTGATGACTATGGCTACACCTTC,CASSQVMARGRISDDYGYTF
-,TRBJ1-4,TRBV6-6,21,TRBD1,TGTGCCAGCAGCCCAGACAGGGTAAACCATTTTGAGGGAGTGCTGAGAGAAAAACTGTTTTTT,CASSPDRVNHFEGVLREKLFF
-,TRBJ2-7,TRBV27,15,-,TGTGCCAGCAGTTTATACCCGGCAGGGCCCTACGAGCAGTACTTC,CASSLYPAGPYEQYF
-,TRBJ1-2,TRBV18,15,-,TGTGCCAGCTCGCCCACCACCCAGGCTTCCAATGGCTACACCTTC,CASSPTTQASNGYTF
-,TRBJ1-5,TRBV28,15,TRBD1,TGTGCCAGCAAAACCGGGACAGGGGCCAATCAGCCCCAGCATTTT,CASKTGTGANQPQHF
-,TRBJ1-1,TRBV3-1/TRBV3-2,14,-,TGTGCCAGCAGCCAAGTGGCGGCCGACACTGAAGCTTTCTTT,CASSQVAADTEAFF
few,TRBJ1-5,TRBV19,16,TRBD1,TGTGCCAGTAGTAGAACAGGGGGCGTGAGCAATCAGCCCCAGCATTTT,CASSRTGGVSNQPQHF